This is a list of T cell receptor beta chains from one sample in a study of beta chain features in type 1 diabetes. Produced via immunoSEQ multiplex PCR; TCRdb's table is partial and in-frame only. Seen here are fewer than 900,000 clones, roughly 15% observed once, and the top ten hold 0.02% to 0.025%. The sample was naive CD4+ T cells from blood. These receptors were collected from a woman between 18 and 30 years old in good health. The CDR3 runs from the conserved cysteine through the conserved F or W. Some rows have no size entry. The others give once, few or many, or a class for an expanded clone.

>TRBV19|few
CASSPYRGPAGNIQYF
>TRBV21-1|many
CASSLQAPTGTDTQYF
>TRBV18|.
CASSRRTGTGSITGELFF
>TRBV4-3|.
CASSQDPTRSTFF
>TRBV6-5|few
CASSYHRTAGGFQHF
>TRBV13|.
CASSLRGINTEAFF
>TRBV28|few
CASSLLVPGLGQETQYF
>TRBV15|.
CATSRDSRGGPPYEQYF
>TRBV18|.
CASSPPAGSYGYTF
>TRBV4-3|few
CASSIRTDVDYTF
>TRBV20-1|.
CSVQGQETQYF
>TRBV7-3|few
CASSRDYTDTQYF
>TRBV11-2|.
CASSLQTLNTEAFF
>TRBV15|.
CATSSAPGLDGYEQYF
>TRBV9|few
CASSVDSDPTFGQFF